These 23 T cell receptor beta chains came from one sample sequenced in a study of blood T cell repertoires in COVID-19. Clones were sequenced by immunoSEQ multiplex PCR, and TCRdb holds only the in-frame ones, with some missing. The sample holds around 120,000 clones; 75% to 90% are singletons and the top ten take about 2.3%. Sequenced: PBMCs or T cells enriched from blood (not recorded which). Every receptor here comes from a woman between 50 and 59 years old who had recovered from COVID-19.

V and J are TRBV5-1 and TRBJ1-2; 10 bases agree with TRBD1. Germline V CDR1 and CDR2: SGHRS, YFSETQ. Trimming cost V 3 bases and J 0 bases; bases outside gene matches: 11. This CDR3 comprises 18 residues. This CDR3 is CASSWKGTGAIANYGYTF. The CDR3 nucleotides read TGCGCCAGCAGCTGGAAGGGGACAGGGGCCATAGCTAACTATGGCTACACCTTC.

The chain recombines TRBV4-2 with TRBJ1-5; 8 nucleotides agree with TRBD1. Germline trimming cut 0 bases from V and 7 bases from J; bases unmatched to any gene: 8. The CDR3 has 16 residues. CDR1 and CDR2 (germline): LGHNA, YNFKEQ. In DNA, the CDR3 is TGTGCCAGCAGCCAAGATTGGACAGGGAAGGGGCAGCCCCAGCATTTT. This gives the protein CASSQDWTGKGQPQHF.

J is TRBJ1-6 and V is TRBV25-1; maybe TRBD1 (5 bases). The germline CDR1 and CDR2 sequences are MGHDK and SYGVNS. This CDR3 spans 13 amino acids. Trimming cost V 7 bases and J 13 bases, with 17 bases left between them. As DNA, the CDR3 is TGTGCCAGCACACCGGGACTCCATTATCCCCTCCACTTT. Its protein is CASTPGLHYPLHF. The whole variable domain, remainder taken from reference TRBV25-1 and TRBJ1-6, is EADIYQTPRYLVIGTGKKITLECSQTMGHDKMYWYQQDPGMELHLIHYSYGVNSTEKGDLSSESTVSRIRTEHFPLTLESARPSHTSQYLCASTPGLHYPLHFGNGTRLTVT.

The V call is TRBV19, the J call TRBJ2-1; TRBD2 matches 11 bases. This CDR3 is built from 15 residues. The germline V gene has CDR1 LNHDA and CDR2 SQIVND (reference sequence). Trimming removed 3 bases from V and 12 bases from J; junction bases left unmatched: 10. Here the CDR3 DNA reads TGTGCCAGTAGTATGGGACTAGCGGCGACAGGGGGGCAGTTCTTC. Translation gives CASSMGLAATGGQFF. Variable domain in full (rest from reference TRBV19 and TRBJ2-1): DGGITQSPKYLFRKEGQNVTLSCEQNLNHDAMYWYRQDPGQGLRLIYYSQIVNDFQKGDIAEGYSVSREKKESFPLTVTSAQKNPTAFYLCASSMGLAATGGQFFGPGTRLTVL.

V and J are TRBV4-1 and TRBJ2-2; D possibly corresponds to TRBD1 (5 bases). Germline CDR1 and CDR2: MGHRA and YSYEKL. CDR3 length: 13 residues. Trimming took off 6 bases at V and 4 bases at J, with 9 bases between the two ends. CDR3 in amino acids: CASSLRVTGELFF. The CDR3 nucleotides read TGCGCCAGCAGTCTCAGGGTCACCGGGGAGCTGTTTTTT.

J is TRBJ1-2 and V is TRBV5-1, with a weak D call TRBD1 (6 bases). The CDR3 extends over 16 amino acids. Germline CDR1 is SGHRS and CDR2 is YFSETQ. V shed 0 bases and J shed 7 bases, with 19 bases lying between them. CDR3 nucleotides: TGCGCCAGCAGCTTGGGTTTAGGGGGACGGGGCCGTGGCTACACCTTC. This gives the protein CASSLGLGGRGRGYTF.

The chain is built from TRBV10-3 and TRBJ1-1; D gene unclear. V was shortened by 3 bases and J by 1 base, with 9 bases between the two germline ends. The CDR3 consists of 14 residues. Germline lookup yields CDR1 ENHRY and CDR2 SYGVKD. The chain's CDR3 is CAISDDTSNTEAFF. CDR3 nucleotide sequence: TGTGCCATCAGTGACGACACATCGAACACTGAAGCTTTCTTT.

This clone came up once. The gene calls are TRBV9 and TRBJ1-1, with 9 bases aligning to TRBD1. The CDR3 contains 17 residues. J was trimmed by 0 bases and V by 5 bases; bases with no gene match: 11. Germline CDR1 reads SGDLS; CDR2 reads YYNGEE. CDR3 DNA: TGTGCCAGCAGTGAAAAGGACAGGGGACTCATGAACACTGAAGCTTTCTTT. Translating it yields CASSEKDRGLMNTEAFF.

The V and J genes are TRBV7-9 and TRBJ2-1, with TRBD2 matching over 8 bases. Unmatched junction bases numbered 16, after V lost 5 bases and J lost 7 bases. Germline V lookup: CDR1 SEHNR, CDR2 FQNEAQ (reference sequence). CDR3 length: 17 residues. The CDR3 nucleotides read TGTGCCAGCAGCCCTACTTTAGCGGGGCCCCGCTTAAATGAGCAGTTCTTC. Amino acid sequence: CASSPTLAGPRLNEQFF.

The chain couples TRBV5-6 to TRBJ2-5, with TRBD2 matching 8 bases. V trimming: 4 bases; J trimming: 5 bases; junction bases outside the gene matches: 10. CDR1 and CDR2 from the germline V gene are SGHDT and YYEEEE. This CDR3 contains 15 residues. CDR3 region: CASSHTGGVGETQYF. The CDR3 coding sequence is TGTGCCAGCAGCCATACCGGGGGGGTTGGGGAGACCCAGTACTTC.

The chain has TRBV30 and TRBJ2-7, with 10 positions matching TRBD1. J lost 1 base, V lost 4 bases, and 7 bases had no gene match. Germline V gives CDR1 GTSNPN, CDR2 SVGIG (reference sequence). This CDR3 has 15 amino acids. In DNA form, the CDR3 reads TGTGCCTGGACCGCCGGACAGGGGGGATCCTACGAGCAGTACTTC. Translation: CAWTAGQGGSYEQYF.

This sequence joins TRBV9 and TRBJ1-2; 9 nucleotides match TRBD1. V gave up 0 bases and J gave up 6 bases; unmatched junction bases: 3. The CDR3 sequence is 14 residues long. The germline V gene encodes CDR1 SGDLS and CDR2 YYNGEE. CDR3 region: CASSVAGQGDGYTF. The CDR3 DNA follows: TGTGCCAGCAGCGTAGCGGGACAGGGAGATGGCTACACCTTC.

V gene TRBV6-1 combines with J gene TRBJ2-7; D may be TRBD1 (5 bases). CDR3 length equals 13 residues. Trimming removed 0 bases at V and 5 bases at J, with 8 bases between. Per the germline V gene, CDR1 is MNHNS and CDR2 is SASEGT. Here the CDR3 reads CASSEAAGHEQYF. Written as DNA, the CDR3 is TGTGCCAGCAGTGAAGCGGCAGGGCACGAGCAGTACTTC.

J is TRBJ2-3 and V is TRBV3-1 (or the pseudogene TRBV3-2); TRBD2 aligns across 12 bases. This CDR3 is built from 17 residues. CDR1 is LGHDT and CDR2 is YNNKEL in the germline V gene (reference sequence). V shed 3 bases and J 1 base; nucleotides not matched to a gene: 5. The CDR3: CASSHRTSGVGTDTQYF. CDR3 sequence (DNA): TGTGCCAGCAGCCACCGGACTAGCGGGGTTGGCACAGATACGCAGTATTTT.

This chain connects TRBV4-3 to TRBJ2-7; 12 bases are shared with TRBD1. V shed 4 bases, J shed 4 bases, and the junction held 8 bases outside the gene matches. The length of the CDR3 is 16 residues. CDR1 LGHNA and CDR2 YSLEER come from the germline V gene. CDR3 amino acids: CASSPSGTGGYYEQYF. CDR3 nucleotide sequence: TGCGCCAGCAGCCCCTCCGGGACAGGGGGCTATTACGAGCAGTACTTC.

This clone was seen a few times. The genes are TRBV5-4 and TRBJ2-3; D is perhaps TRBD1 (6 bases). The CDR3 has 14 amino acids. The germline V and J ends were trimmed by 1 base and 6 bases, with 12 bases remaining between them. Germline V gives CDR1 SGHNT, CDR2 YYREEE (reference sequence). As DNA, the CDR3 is TGTGCCAGCAGCTTGTGGGGTACAGGGGATACGCAGTATTTT. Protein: CASSLWGTGDTQYF.

CDR3 nucleotides: TGCGCCAGCAGCCAGGACTTTTTTGGGCTTGAGGGGGAGTATGGCTACACCTTC. Translating gives CASSQDFFGLEGEYGYTF. The chain couples TRBV4-3 to TRBJ1-2; D is perhaps TRBD1 (6 bases). This CDR3 is 18 amino acids long. In germline, CDR1 is LGHNA, CDR2 YSLEER. Trimming took 3 bases from V and 5 from J, leaving 25 bases between them.

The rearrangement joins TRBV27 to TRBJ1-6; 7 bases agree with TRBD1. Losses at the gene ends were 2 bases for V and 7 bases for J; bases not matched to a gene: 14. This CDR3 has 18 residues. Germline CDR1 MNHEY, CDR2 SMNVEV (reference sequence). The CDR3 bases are TGTGCCAGCAGTTTACGCCCGGACAGGTTCGAGTTAAATTCACCCCTCCACTTT. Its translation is CASSLRPDRFELNSPLHF.

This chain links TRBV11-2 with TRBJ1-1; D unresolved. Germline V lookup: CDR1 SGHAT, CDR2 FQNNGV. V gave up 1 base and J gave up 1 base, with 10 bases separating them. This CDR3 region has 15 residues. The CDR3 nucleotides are TGTGCCAGCAGCTTAGGTATCAGACAGAACACTGAAGCTTTCTTT. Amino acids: CASSLGIRQNTEAFF.

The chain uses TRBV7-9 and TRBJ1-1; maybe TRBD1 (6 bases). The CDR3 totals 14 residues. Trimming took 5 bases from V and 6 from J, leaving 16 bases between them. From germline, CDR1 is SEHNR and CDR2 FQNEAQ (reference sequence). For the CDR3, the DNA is TGTGCCAGCAGCGGCGGCACAGGGAAACCTGAAGCTTTCTTT. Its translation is CASSGGTGKPEAFF.

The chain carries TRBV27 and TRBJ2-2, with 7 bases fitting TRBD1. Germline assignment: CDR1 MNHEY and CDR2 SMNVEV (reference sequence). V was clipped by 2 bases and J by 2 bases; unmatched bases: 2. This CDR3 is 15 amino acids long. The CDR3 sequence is CASSLDRDNTGELFF. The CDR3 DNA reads TGTGCCAGCAGTTTAGACAGGGACAACACCGGGGAGCTGTTTTTT.

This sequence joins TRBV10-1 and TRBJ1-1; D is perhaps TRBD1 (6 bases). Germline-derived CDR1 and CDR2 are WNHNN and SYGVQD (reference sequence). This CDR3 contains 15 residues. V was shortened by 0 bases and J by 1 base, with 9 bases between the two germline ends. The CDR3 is CASSESGTQNTEAFF. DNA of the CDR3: TGCGCCAGCAGTGAGTCCGGGACACAGAACACTGAAGCTTTCTTT.

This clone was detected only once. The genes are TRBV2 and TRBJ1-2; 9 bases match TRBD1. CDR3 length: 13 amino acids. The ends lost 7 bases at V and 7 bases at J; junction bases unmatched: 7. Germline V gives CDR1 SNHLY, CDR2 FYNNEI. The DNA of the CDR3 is TGTGCCAGCACCTGGGACAGGGAAGGTGGCTACACCTTC. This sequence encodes CASTWDREGGYTF.